There are a few counts of the clone carrying this T cell receptor beta chain. Its matching antigen is unknown. This specimen comes from a study of glioma-infiltrating T cells. Study context: Glioma patients had dexamethasone for six or fewer days before surgery. General study points: Shared blood CDR3 signature motifs marked patients with low tissue-blood divergence. Above-expected tissue-blood divergence occurred in all gliomas, most in low-grade ones.

The CDR3 covers 12 residues. CDR1 SEHNR and CDR2 FQNEAQ come from the germline V gene (reference sequence). The ends were cut back, 8 bases at V and 10 bases at J, with 17 bases in the middle. Amplification of TCR alpha and beta CDR3 regions from RNA used iRepertoire nested multiplex PCR. For one-step reverse transcription and amplification, about 90-450 ng of tissue mRNA or PBMC total RNA was used. Via MiXCR, TCRdb re-called the multiplex PCR reads, giving one row per CDR3 protein. The sample has around 390,000 distinct CDR3 sequences; more than 35% are singletons. The clonotype was recovered from a human donor with low-grade glioma or glioblastoma, undergoing nonglioma brain surgery, or in good health (not recorded which). The chain is built from TRBV7-9 and TRBJ1-2, with D possibly being TRBD1 (5 bases). Sequenced input: glioma tissue, nonneoplastic brain tissue, or PBMCs (not recorded which). In nucleotides, the CDR3 is TGTGCCAGCGCACTGGACAAGCCTGACTACACCTTC. It is translated as CASALDKPDYTF. Full variable domain (missing parts from reference TRBV7-9 and TRBJ1-2): DTGVSQNPRHKITKRGQNVTFRCDPISEHNRLYWYRQTLGQGPEFLTYFQNEAQLEKSRLLSDRFSAERPKGSFSTLEIQRTEQGDSAMYLCASALDKPDYTFGSGTRLTVV.